The subject of this entry is one T cell receptor (beta chain). No antigen is known for it. A read error may be the cause here, since a much bigger clone is one base away. The source of the sample is a study of T cells in Graves' hyperthyroidism and ophthalmopathy. Each ophthalmopathy patient scored at least 3 on the Clinical Activity Score and at least 4 on NOSPECS grade, with duration under 3 months. Uncontrolled infection, other autoimmune disease, pregnancy or lactation disqualified patients from enrolment. Cells are PBMCs isolated from about 10 ml of fresh blood. Study-level points and caveats: Blood also contained most expanded thyroid clonotypes above 0.001.

RNA transcripts yielded amplified TCR beta CDR3 regions. The TCR CDR3 was amplified in a first-round RT-PCR using the HTBI primer set. TCRdb re-derived calls from the multiplex PCR reads in MiXCR, one entry per CDR3 protein. The data hold around 370,000 distinct CDR3 sequences, with less than 20% observed a single time. Sequenced sample: blood. The TCR comes from a man younger than 35 with Graves' ophthalmopathy.

The CDR3 loop is CASIVGWSGANVLTF. In DNA, the CDR3 is TGTGCCAGCATAGTCGGGTGGTCTGGGGCCAACGTCCTGACTTTC. The chain links TRBV28 to TRBJ2-6; D is unclear. Germline CDR1 and CDR2: MDHEN and SYDVKM. V lost 7 bases and J 1 base, leaving 11 bases between the germline ends. This CDR3 comprises 15 residues. The whole variable domain, remainder taken from reference TRBV28 and TRBJ2-6, is DVKVTQSSRYLVKRTGEKVFLECVQDMDHENMFWYRQDPGLGLRLIYFSYDVKMKEKGDIPEGYSVSREKKERFSLILESASTNQTSMYLCASIVGWSGANVLTFGAGSRLTVL.